This note documents a single T cell receptor beta chain sequence. The data belong to a study of control samples from healthy donors and cancer patients. The table came from immunoSEQ multiplex PCR; TCRdb's copy has only in-frame clones and leaves some out. This repertoire includes roughly 190,000 clones. The CDR3 consists of 18 residues. CDR1 SGHKS and CDR2 YYEKEE come from the germline V gene (reference sequence). V lost 0 bases and J lost 7; bases outside the gene matches: 10. The clonotype was recovered from a woman in her thirties in good health. Input material: blood. V and J are TRBV5-5 and TRBJ2-4; 13 bases map to TRBD2. The CDR3 loop reads CASSLVRRLAGGPNIQYF. Written as DNA, the CDR3 is TGTGCCAGCAGCTTGGTCCGGCGACTAGCGGGGGGACCTAACATTCAGTACTTC.